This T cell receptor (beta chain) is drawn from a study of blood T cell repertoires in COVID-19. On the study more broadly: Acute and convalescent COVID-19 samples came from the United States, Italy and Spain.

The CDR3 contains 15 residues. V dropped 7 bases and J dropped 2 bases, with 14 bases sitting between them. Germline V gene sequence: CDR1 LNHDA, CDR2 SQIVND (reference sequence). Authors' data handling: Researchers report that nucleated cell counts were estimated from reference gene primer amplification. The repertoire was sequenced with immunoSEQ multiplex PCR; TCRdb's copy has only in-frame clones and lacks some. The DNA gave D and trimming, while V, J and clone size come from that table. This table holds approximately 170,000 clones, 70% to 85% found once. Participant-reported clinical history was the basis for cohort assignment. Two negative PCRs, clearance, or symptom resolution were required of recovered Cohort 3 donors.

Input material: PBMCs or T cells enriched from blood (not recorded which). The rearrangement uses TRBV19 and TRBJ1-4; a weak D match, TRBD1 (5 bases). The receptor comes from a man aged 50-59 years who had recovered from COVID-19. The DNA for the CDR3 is TGTGCCAGTAATCGGCAGGGCTTCACTAATGAAAAACTGTTTTTT. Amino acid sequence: CASNRQGFTNEKLFF.